The entry below gives a single TCR beta chain sequence along with its context. Antigen unknown. This sample's TCRbeta library carried unique molecular identifier barcodes. Using its own MiXCR run on the PCR reads, TCRdb lists one record per CDR3 protein. The sample contains hundreds of thousands of distinct CDR3 sequences, about a sixth of which appear only once. This sample is part of a study of T-cell reconstitution after alpha-beta-depleted transplantation in children. General study findings and limits: The main origin of T-cell counts and diversity one year after transplant was newly produced T cells. In some patients, recipient T cells and intrathymic progenitors surviving conditioning explained high day-60 diversity. The study reportedly traced alpha-beta T cells about two months after transplant to several hundred expanded graft clones.

Germline V gives CDR1 MGHDK, CDR2 SYGVNS. Trimming removed 6 bases from V and 2 bases from J; junction bases left unmatched: 7. This CDR3 is built from 16 residues. The sequence was collected from a male patient under 10 years old who had a stem cell transplant for acute lymphoblastic leukemia, so the T cells may come from the graft donor. The genes are TRBV25-1 and TRBJ2-3; TRBD2 aligns across 11 bases. The starting material was PBMCs, mostly from graft donor cells, obtained 360 days after TCRalphabeta/CD19-depleted stem cell transplant. In DNA form, the CDR3 reads TGTGCCAGCAGACCGGGACTAGCGGCCCACACAGATACGCAGTATTTT. As protein: CASRPGLAAHTDTQYF.